One sample yielded the 24 T cell receptor beta chains listed below, sequenced in a study of T cell responses to AZD1222 COVID-19 vaccine (dated by TCRdb to the early 2020s). The time point label, read with the paper, signifies: baseline before first vaccination. The library was prepared using the immunoSEQ multiplex PCR assay. The table comes from immuneACCESS by way of TCRdb, which keeps in-frame sequences with V and J called. Part of the clones is missing from these tables; in studies checked, under half for an unresolved V gene and the rest for unknown reasons. This sample gives 180,000 or so clones in total; 94% of them show up just once. The leading ten clones occupy approximately 0.6% of the sample. Here the sequenced sample was peripheral blood, taken on day 0 of AZD1222 vaccination. Every receptor here comes from an adult in good health.

The V call is TRBV19, the J call TRBJ1-5, with D unresolved. Deletions cut 8 bases from V and 0 bases from J, with 11 bases between. The CDR3 spans 14 residues. Per germline, CDR1 LNHDA and CDR2 SQIVND (reference sequence). The CDR3 loop is CASGFQISNQPQHF. CDR3 bases: TGTGCCAGTGGTTTCCAGATTAGCAATCAGCCCCAGCATTTT.

CDR3 amino acids: CASSSGLGTYNEQFF. The DNA of the CDR3 is TGCGCCAGCAGCTCGGGACTAGGGACCTACAATGAGCAGTTCTTC. The chain has TRBV5-1 and TRBJ2-1; 8 bases align to TRBD2. The ends lost 3 bases at V and 2 bases at J; junction bases unmatched: 4. Germline V gene sequence: CDR1 SGHRS, CDR2 YFSETQ. The CDR3 is made up of 15 amino acids.

This rearrangement joins TRBV5-4 to TRBJ1-1; D ambiguous. Trimming shortened V by 0 bases and J by 9 bases, and 6 bases separated the two germline ends. Germline V gene lookup returns CDR1 SGHNT and CDR2 YYREEE (reference sequence). There are 11 residues in the CDR3. DNA of the CDR3: TGTGCCAGCAGCTTGGGCATTCAAGCTTTCTTT. It specifies CASSLGIQAFF.

This sequence joins TRBV2 and TRBJ1-2; D call uncertain. The CDR3 is 13 residues long. The ends were cut back, 6 bases at V and 3 bases at J, with 11 bases in the middle. The V gene's germline CDR1 is SNHLY and CDR2 FYNNEI. CDR3 protein: CASSPEVDYGYTF. The CDR3 region has the DNA TGTGCCAGCAGCCCCGAGGTAGACTATGGCTACACCTTC.

This clone was recorded only once. This chain joins TRBV21-1 and TRBJ1-5; the D call TRBD1 from the table was never checked on the DNA. TRBV21-1 represents a pseudogene. CDR3 size: 16 residues. CDR3 amino acids: CANVARDRSKGWPQHF. The CDR3 nucleotides are TGTGCCAACGTTGCCCGGGACAGGTCCAAAGGTTGGCCCCAGCATTTT.

The chain recombines TRBV28 with TRBJ2-2; D is perhaps TRBD1 (5 bases). The germline V gene has CDR1 MDHEN and CDR2 SYDVKM. The CDR3 has 14 residues. V lost 7 bases, J lost 0 bases, and 9 bases lay in between. CDR3 sequence reads: CASNSRANTGELFF. The CDR3 nucleotides read TGTGCCAGCAATTCCAGGGCGAACACCGGGGAGCTGTTTTTT.

The V call is TRBV6-5, the J call TRBJ1-1; 9 bases are a match to TRBD1. The germline gives CDR1 MNHEY, CDR2 SVGAGI. The CDR3 is made up of 16 amino acids. V lost 2 bases, J lost 2 bases, and 6 bases stayed unmatched. The CDR3 region is CASSYAGQGYNTEAFF. The CDR3 nucleotides read TGTGCCAGCAGTTACGCGGGACAGGGCTATAACACTGAAGCTTTCTTT.

The V and J genes are TRBV27 and TRBJ1-6; the match to TRBD1 covers 7 bases. Losses at the gene ends were 3 bases for V and 9 bases for J; bases not matched to a gene: 2. The CDR3 contains 13 residues. Germline V gives CDR1 MNHEY, CDR2 SMNVEV (reference sequence). The CDR3 sequence: CASSFNRGSPLHF. CDR3 bases: TGTGCCAGCAGTTTCAACAGGGGTTCACCCCTCCACTTT.

This clone has a handful of counts. The chain uses TRBV5-1 and TRBJ2-3, with a possible D match to TRBD2 (6 bases). Germline loops: CDR1 SGHRS, CDR2 YFSETQ. Trimming took off 4 bases at V and 2 bases at J, with 20 bases between the two ends. There are 17 residues in the CDR3. CDR3: CASSIGGGMSTTDTQYF. CDR3 bases: TGCGCCAGCAGCATCGGTGGGGGGATGAGTACCACAGATACGCAGTATTTT.

J is TRBJ1-3 and V is TRBV6-4; TRBD1 is a possible D gene (5 bases). V shed 11 bases and J shed 0 bases, with 8 bases lying between them. CDR1 MRHNA and CDR2 SNTAGT come from the germline V gene. The CDR3 is 12 residues long. The CDR3 coding sequence is TGTGCCCGGGGGGGCTCTGGAAACACCATATATTTT. Residues: CARGGSGNTIYF.

This rearrangement joins TRBV30 to TRBJ1-1; D is ambiguous. Germline CDR1 and CDR2: GTSNPN and SVGIG (reference sequence). There are 14 residues in the CDR3. Trimming took 5 bases from V and 1 from J, leaving 14 bases between them. This chain's CDR3 is CAWGHWSWNTEAFF. CDR3 DNA sequence: TGTGCCTGGGGCCACTGGTCCTGGAACACTGAAGCTTTCTTT.

The V and J genes are TRBV7-8 and TRBJ2-5; no reliable D call. There are 15 residues in the CDR3. V was shortened by 5 bases and J by 2 bases, with 15 bases between the two germline ends. In germline, CDR1 is SGHVS, CDR2 FQNEAQ. The CDR3: CASSAHEFAQETQYF. CDR3 nucleotide sequence: TGTGCCAGCAGCGCCCATGAGTTCGCGCAAGAGACCCAGTACTTC.

The rearrangement links TRBV19 to TRBJ1-5; no reliable D call. Trimming pared 1 base from V and 4 bases from J, leaving 8 bases between. In germline, CDR1 is LNHDA, CDR2 SQIVND (reference sequence). The CDR3 runs 14 residues. The CDR3 loop reads CASSIVAENQPQHF. The CDR3 DNA follows: TGTGCCAGTAGTATAGTGGCAGAGAATCAGCCCCAGCATTTT.

This clone is a singleton in its sample. This chain connects TRBV3-1 (or the pseudogene TRBV3-2) to TRBJ1-1; TRBD1 is a possible D gene (5 bases). This CDR3 has 14 residues. The germline V gene has CDR1 LGHDT and CDR2 YNNKEL (reference sequence). The V end lost 0 bases, the J end lost 8 bases, and 13 bases lay between the germline ends. The CDR3 nucleotides read TGTGCCAGCAGCCAAGATCTGGGACCGAGAGAAGCTTTCTTT. This gives the protein CASSQDLGPREAFF.

This clone was recorded only once. The gene calls are TRBV6-1 and TRBJ2-5, with 7 bases identical to TRBD1. This CDR3 has 17 amino acids. V was pared by 4 bases and J by 1 base, with 12 bases of the junction left unmatched. Germline CDR1 and CDR2: MNHNS and SASEGT. CDR3 protein: CASSAPGHRGRQETQYF. For the CDR3, the DNA is TGTGCCAGCAGTGCCCCAGGCCACAGGGGCCGCCAAGAGACCCAGTACTTC.

This clone has just one count. This chain joins TRBV15 and TRBJ1-5; 7 bases agree with TRBD1. V shed 8 bases and J 0 bases; nucleotides not matched to a gene: 10. CDR3 size: 16 residues. CDR1 and CDR2 from the germline V gene are LNHNV and YYDKDF (reference sequence). Here the CDR3 reads CATRTGDRYSNQPQHF. CDR3 nucleotides: TGTGCCACCCGTACAGGGGACCGCTATAGCAATCAGCCCCAGCATTTT.

The V gene is TRBV28, the J gene TRBJ1-5; tentatively, D is TRBD1 (5 bases). Germline V lookup: CDR1 MDHEN, CDR2 SYDVKM. The CDR3 is 15 residues long. Trimming stripped 8 bases from V and 4 bases from J, with 18 bases between. In nucleotides, the CDR3 is TGTGCCAGCCTCTCGGGGCAGGCGGTGAATCAGCCCCAGCATTTT. Translating it yields CASLSGQAVNQPQHF.

This clone appeared once. The chain uses TRBV20-1 and TRBJ1-2; 7 bases match TRBD1. V was pared by 3 bases and J by 3 bases, with 4 bases of the junction left unmatched. In germline, CDR1 is DFQATT, CDR2 SNEGSKA (reference sequence). The CDR3 consists of 13 residues. The CDR3, as DNA: TGCAGTGCTAGTTCAGACAGGGACTATGGCTACACCTTC. It is translated as CSASSDRDYGYTF.

The chain has TRBV7-8 and TRBJ1-2, with D unresolved. This CDR3 is 11 amino acids long. Germline V lookup: CDR1 SGHVS, CDR2 FQNEAQ. V lost 5 bases and J lost 6, with 7 bases in between. CDR3 sequence reads: CASSLRDGYTF. For the CDR3, the DNA is TGTGCCAGCAGCCTGAGGGATGGCTACACCTTC.

This clone has a single count. V and J are TRBV11-2 and TRBJ2-2, with 9 positions matching TRBD2. The germline CDR1 and CDR2 sequences are SGHAT and FQNNGV. The V gene end was trimmed by 5 bases and the J gene end by 8 bases; junction bases not matched to a gene: 6. The CDR3 totals 14 residues. Here the CDR3 DNA reads TGTGCCAGCAGCCCTAGCGGGATACGAGGGGAGCTGTTTTTT. It yields the protein CASSPSGIRGELFF.

J is TRBJ2-1 and V is TRBV6-5; D is perhaps TRBD1 or TRBD2 (5 bases each). Germline-derived CDR1 and CDR2 are MNHEY and SVGAGI. This CDR3 is 15 amino acids long. The V gene lost 6 bases and the J gene lost 0 bases, with 12 bases spanning the gap. The CDR3 region is CASRMGPSSYNEQFF. In DNA form, the CDR3 reads TGTGCCAGCAGAATGGGACCGAGCTCCTACAATGAGCAGTTCTTC.

The V call is TRBV30, the J call TRBJ1-1, with D hard to call. Looked up from germline, CDR1 is GTSNPN and CDR2 is SVGIG (reference sequence). Trimming took 5 bases from V and 3 from J, leaving 10 bases between them. The CDR3 is 12 residues long. As DNA, the CDR3 is TGTGCCTGGGTCTTCGGAGACACTGAAGCTTTCTTT. As protein: CAWVFGDTEAFF.

A note on this clone: Other DNA sequences within the sample encode an identical CDR3. DNA of the CDR3: TGTGCCAGCAGTTTGGGAACCAGAAACACCATATATTTT. Translating gives CASSLGTRNTIYF. The J gene is TRBJ1-3, the V gene TRBV28; no firm D call. Germline V gives CDR1 MDHEN, CDR2 SYDVKM. The CDR3 length is 13 residues. The ends were cut back, 3 bases at V and 5 bases at J, with 8 bases in the middle.

The chain links TRBV6-1 to TRBJ2-7, with a tentative D call TRBD2 (6 bases). Trimming pared 1 base from V and 4 bases from J, leaving 14 bases between. There are 15 residues in the CDR3. The germline V gene encodes CDR1 MNHNS and CDR2 SASEGT. CDR3 amino acids: CASSEVGRAGYEQYF. The DNA for the CDR3 is TGTGCCAGCAGTGAAGTCGGCAGGGCGGGGTACGAGCAGTACTTC.